These T cell receptor beta chains were read from a single sample in a study of cytomegalovirus exposure and HLA in healthy donors. This table comes from immunoSEQ multiplex PCR, and its TCRdb copy is limited to in-frame clones, with some not included. Of about 160,000 clones in the sample, around 80% were seen once. Source material: PBMCs. These receptors all come from a man aged 18-30 years in good health and CMV-seronegative. CDR3s include the opening cysteine and the closing phenylalanine or tryptophan. D genes are given only for firm matches.

len	d_gene	v_gene	j_gene	CDR3aa
13	TRBD1	TRBV5-1	TRBJ1-1	CASSPGTGAEAFF
14	TRBD2	TRBV2	TRBJ2-2	CASRGLANTGELFF
16	NA	TRBV19	TRBJ1-5	CASSKTGRVGNQPQHF
13	NA	TRBV2	TRBJ1-5	CASSYIGNQPQHF
16	NA	TRBV7-9	TRBJ1-2	CASSQSLGIANYGYTF
15	NA	TRBV27	TRBJ2-5	CASSLYPRDQETQYF
15	NA	TRBV28	TRBJ1-4	CASSSPGVPNEKLFF
13	NA	TRBV28	TRBJ1-2	CASSLIFPYGYTF
15	NA	TRBV19	TRBJ1-1	CASSSLGGVNTEAFF
15	NA	TRBV14	TRBJ2-4	CASSQELAGSDIQYF
16	NA	TRBV9	TRBJ2-7	CASSPRAPGVDYEQYF
17	NA	TRBV7-9	TRBJ2-6	CSSSLRRARSGANVLTF
19	TRBD1	TRBV7-8	TRBJ1-1	CASIQIGTEHKLYNTEAFF
11	NA	TRBV7-2	TRBJ2-7	CASSPSYEQYF
16	NA	TRBV5-1	TRBJ1-3	CASSLGQALSGNTIYF
16	TRBD2	TRBV7-9	TRBJ2-1	CASSWVRGLALNEQFF
14	NA	TRBV28	TRBJ1-2	CASSWAGSLAGYTF
13	TRBD2	TRBV5-1	TRBJ2-3	CASSWGGTDTQYF
16	NA	TRBV18	TRBJ1-3	CASSPAELFSGNTIYF
12	NA	TRBV28	TRBJ1-2	CASSSDLYGYTF
13	NA	TRBV6-5	TRBJ1-2	CASSYGSGAGYTF
16	NA	TRBV7-8	TRBJ1-5	CASSLAGQGLNQPQHF
12	NA	TRBV28	TRBJ1-6	CASSLGGSALHF
15	TRBD1	TRBV27	TRBJ2-7	CASSLFPGQGYEQYF
15	NA	TRBV29-1	TRBJ2-1	CSVDPPGTFYNEQFF
14	TRBD1	TRBV2	TRBJ1-3	CASRGTDSGNTIYF
13	NA	TRBV2	TRBJ1-4	CASRLRANEKLFF
15	TRBD1	TRBV7-9	TRBJ1-1	CASSVRQGSYTEAFF
16	NA	TRBV15	TRBJ1-4	CATSREGLGTNEKLFF
14	TRBD1	TRBV7-9	TRBJ1-1	CASSLQGEDTEAFF
14	TRBD1	TRBV28	TRBJ1-2	CASSPITGVGGYTF
15	NA	TRBV7-6	TRBJ2-7	CASSLVPGHSYEQYF
13	NA	TRBV28	TRBJ2-7	CASKPVSSYEQYF
14	TRBD1	TRBV2	TRBJ1-1	CASSPDRRSTEAFF
16	NA	TRBV6-4	TRBJ1-5	CASSDSVAGPNQPQHF
12	TRBD1	TRBV9	TRBJ1-2	CASSTGGLGYTF
15	TRBD2	TRBV7-2	TRBJ2-7	CASSLGLALSYEQYF